These T cell receptor beta chains were read from a single sample in a study of T cell responses to AZD1222 COVID-19 vaccine. Measured with immunoSEQ multiplex PCR; TCRdb has only the in-frame clones, and not every one. The table lists over 100,000 clones, approximately 90% of them singletons. This sample comprised peripheral blood, obtained on day 0 of AZD1222 vaccination. All receptors derive from an adult in good health. The CDR3 runs from the conserved cysteine through the conserved F or W. A D gene is named only where the DNA matches it firmly. Clone size is shown for a subset of rows, as once, few, many or a class of expanded clone.

j_gene,v_gene,abundance,d_gene,CDR3aa,CDR3nt
TRBJ2-7,TRBV28,.,.,CASSLYLGAPYEQYF,TGTGCCAGCAGTTTATACCTCGGGGCCCCCTACGAGCAGTACTTC
TRBJ2-1,TRBV30,once,TRBD2,CAFPASGMKSEQFF,TGTGCCTTCCCGGCTAGCGGGATGAAGAGTGAGCAGTTCTTC
TRBJ2-1,TRBV5-4,.,.,CASSLVAYNEQFF,TGTGCCAGCAGCCTAGTTGCCTACAATGAGCAGTTCTTC
TRBJ1-2,TRBV5-4,.,.,CASSLGGYYGYTF,TGTGCCAGCAGCTTGGGAGGTTACTATGGCTACACCTTC
TRBJ2-5,TRBV27,.,.,CASSLSWDQETQYF,TGTGCCAGCAGTTTATCTTGGGATCAAGAGACCCAGTACTTC
TRBJ2-1,TRBV10-1,.,TRBD2,CASSASGAGGVNEQFF,TGCGCCAGCAGTGCATCTGGGGCGGGGGGAGTCAATGAGCAGTTCTTC
TRBJ2-3,TRBV27,.,.,CASSLQGRTDTQYF,TGTGCCAGCAGTTTACAGGGGCGAACAGATACGCAGTATTTT
TRBJ2-7,TRBV7-2,.,TRBD2,CASSSGTSGVQGGQYF,TGTGCCAGCAGCAGCGGGACTAGCGGGGTACAGGGGGGGCAGTACTTC
TRBJ1-4,TRBV27,.,TRBD1,CASSFGARGKNEKLFF,TGTGCCAGCAGTTTCGGCGCCAGGGGGAAGAATGAAAAACTGTTTTTT
TRBJ1-2,TRBV28,.,.,CASSLGQGNYGYTF,TGTGCCAGCAGTTTAGGCCAGGGAAACTATGGCTACACCTTC
TRBJ1-1,TRBV7-9,.,.,CASSAQQGDTEAFF,TGTGCCAGCAGCGCGCAACAAGGGGACACTGAAGCTTTCTTT
TRBJ1-4,TRBV3-1/TRBV3-2,.,.,CASSPTFSNEKLFF,TGTGCCAGCAGCCCGACATTTAGTAATGAAAAACTGTTTTTT
TRBJ2-3,TRBV2,.,.,CASSETGTALNF,TGTGCCAGCAGTGAAACCGGGACCGCTTTGAATTTT
TRBJ2-7,TRBV7-9,few,.,CASSWGSGSYEQYF,TGTGCCAGCAGCTGGGGGAGTGGTTCCTACGAGCAGTACTTC